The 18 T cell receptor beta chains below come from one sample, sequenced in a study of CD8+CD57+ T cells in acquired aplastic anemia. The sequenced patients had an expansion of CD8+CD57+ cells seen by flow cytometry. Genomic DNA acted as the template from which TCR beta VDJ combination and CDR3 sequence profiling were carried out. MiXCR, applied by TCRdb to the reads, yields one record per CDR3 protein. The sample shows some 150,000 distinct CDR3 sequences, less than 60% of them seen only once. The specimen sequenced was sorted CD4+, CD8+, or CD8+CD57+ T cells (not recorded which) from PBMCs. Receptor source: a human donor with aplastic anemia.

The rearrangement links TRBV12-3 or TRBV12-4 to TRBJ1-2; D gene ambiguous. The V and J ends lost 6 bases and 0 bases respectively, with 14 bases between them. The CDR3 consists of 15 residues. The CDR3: CASSPEGGPNYGYTF. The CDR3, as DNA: TGTGCCAGCAGCCCGGAGGGAGGACCTAACTATGGCTACACCTTC.

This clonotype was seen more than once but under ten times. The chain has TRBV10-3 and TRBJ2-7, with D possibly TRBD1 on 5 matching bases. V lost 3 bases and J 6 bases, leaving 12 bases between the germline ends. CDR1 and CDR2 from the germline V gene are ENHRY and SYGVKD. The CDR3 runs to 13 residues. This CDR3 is CAISDNQGSEQYF. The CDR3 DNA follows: TGTGCCATCAGTGATAATCAGGGATCCGAGCAGTACTTC.

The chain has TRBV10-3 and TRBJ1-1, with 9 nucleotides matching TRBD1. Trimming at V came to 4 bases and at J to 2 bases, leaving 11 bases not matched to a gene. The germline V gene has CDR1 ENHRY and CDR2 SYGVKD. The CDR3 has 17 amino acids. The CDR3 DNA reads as TGTGCCATCAGTGCCGGGACAGGGATTTCGGGAAACACTGAAGCTTTCTTT. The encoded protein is CAISAGTGISGNTEAFF.

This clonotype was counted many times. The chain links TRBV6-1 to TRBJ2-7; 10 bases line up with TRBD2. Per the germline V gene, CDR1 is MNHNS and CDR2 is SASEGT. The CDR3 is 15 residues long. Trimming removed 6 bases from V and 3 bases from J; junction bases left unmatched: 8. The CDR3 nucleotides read TGTGCCAGCAGGCCTCTAGCGGGGGTCAACTACGAGCAGTACTTC. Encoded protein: CASRPLAGVNYEQYF.

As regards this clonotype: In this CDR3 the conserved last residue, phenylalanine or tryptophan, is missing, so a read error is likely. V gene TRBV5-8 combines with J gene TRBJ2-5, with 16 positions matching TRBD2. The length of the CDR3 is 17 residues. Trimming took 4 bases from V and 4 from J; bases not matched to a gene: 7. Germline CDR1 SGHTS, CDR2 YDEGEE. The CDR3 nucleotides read TGTGCCAGCAGCCGGGGACTAGCGGGGGGGCATCCAGAGACCCAGTACCTC. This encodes CASSRGLAGGHPETQYL.

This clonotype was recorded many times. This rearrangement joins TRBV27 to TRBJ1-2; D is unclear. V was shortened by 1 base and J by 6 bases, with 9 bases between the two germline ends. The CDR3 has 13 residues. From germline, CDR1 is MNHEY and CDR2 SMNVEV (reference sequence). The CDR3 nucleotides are TGTGCCAGCAGTTTATTTGGGTCCGATGGCTACACCTTC. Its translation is CASSLFGSDGYTF.

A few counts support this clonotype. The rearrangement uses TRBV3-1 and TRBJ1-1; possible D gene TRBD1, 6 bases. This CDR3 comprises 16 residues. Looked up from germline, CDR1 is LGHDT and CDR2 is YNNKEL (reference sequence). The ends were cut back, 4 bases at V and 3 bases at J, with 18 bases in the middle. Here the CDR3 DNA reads TGTGCCAGCAGCCGCCTGCCGGGGGGGGCGTACACTGAAGCTTTCTTT. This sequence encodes CASSRLPGGAYTEAFF.

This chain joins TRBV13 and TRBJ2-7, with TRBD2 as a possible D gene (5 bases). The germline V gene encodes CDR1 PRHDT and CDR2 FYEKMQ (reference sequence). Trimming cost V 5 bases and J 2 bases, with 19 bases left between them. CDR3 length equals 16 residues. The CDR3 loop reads CASSLIPGKKPYEQYF. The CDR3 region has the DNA TGTGCCAGCAGCCTCATACCCGGGAAGAAACCCTACGAGCAGTACTTC.

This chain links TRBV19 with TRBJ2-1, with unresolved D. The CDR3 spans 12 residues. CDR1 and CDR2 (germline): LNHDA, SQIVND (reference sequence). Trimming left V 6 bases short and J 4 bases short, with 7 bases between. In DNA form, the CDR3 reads TGTGCCAGTAGCAGACAATACAATGAGCAGTTCTTC. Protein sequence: CASSRQYNEQFF.

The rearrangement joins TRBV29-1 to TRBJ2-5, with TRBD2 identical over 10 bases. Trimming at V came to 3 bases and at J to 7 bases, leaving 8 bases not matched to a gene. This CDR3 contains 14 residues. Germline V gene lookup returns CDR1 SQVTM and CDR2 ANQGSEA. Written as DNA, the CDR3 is TGCAGCGTTGATTCTAGCGGGGGCCCAGGGACCCAGTACTTC. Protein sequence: CSVDSSGGPGTQYF. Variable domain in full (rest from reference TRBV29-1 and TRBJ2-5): SAVISQKPSRDICQRGTSLTIQCQVDSQVTMMFWYRQQPGQSLTLIATANQGSEATYESGFVIDKFPISRPNLTFSTLTVSNMSPEDSSIYLCSVDSSGGPGTQYFGPGTRLLVL.

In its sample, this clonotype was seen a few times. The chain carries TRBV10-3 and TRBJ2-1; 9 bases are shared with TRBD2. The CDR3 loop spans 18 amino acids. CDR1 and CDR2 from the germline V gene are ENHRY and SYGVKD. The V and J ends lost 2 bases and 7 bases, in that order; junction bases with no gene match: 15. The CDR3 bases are TGTGCCATCAGTGAGGCGCTCCAGCTGCGGGGGGGCAGGAATGAGCAGTTCTTC. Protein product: CAISEALQLRGGRNEQFF.

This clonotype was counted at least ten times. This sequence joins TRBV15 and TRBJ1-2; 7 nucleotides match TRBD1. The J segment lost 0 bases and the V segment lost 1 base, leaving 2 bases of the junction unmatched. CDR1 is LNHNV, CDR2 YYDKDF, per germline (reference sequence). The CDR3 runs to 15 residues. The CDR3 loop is CATSRGQGANYGYTF. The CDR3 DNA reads TGTGCCACCAGCAGAGGGCAGGGGGCTAACTATGGCTACACCTTC.

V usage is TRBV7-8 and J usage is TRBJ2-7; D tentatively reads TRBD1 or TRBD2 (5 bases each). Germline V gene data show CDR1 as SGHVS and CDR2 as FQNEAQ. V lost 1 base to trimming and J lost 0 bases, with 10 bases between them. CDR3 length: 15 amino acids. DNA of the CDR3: TGTGCCAGCAGCTTAGTTGGGGGTTACTCCTACGAGCAGTACTTC. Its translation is CASSLVGGYSYEQYF. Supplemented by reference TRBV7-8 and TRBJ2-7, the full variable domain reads GAGVSQSPRYKVAKRGQDVALRCDPISGHVSLFWYQQALGQGPEFLTYFQNEAQLDKSGLPSDRFFAERPEGSVSTLKIQRTQQEDSAVYLCASSLVGGYSYEQYFGPGTRLTVT.

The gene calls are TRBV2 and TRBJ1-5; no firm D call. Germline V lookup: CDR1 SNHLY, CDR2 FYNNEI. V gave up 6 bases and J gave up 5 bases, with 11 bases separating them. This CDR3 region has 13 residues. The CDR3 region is CASSYLGDQPQHF. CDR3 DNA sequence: TGTGCCAGCAGCTATCTTGGCGATCAGCCCCAGCATTTT. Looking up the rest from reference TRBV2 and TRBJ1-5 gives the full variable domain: EPEVTQTPSHQVTQMGQEVILRCVPISNHLYFYWYRQILGQKVEFLVSFYNNEISEKSEIFDDQFSVERPDGSNFTLKIRSTKLEDSAMYFCASSYLGDQPQHFGDGTRLSIL.

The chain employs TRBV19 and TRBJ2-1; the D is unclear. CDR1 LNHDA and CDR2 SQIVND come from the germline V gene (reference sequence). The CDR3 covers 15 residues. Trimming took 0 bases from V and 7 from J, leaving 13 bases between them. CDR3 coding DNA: TGTGCCAGTAGTATAGATCTTGGCAGGACGAATGAGCAGTTCTTC. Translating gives CASSIDLGRTNEQFF.

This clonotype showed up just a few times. This chain's CDR3 is CASSFTGDTEAFF. CDR3 nucleotide sequence: TGTGCCAGCAGCTTCACAGGGGATACTGAAGCTTTCTTT. The chain uses TRBV7-2 and TRBJ1-1, with 7 bases lining up with TRBD1. The CDR3 runs 13 residues. The germline V gene encodes CDR1 SGHTA and CDR2 FQGNSA. With V trimmed by 3 bases and J by 5 bases, 3 bases remained unmatched.

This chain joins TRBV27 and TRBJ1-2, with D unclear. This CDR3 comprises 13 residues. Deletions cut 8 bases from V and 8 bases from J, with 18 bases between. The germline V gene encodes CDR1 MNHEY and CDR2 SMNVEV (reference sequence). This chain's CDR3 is CASQRVAELGYTF. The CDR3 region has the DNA TGTGCCAGCCAACGGGTCGCGGAGTTGGGCTACACCTTC.

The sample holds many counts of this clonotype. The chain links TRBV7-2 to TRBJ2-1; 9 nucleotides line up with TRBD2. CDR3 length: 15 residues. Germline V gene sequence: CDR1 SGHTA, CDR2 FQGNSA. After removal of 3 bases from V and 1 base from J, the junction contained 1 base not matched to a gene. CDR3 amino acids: CASSLSGGSYNEQFF. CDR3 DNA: TGTGCCAGCAGCTTGAGCGGGGGGTCCTACAATGAGCAGTTCTTC.